The 14 T cell receptor beta chains presented below share a single source sample, sequenced in a study of shared clonotypes between healthy human individuals. Method: immunoSEQ multiplex PCR; TCRdb's copy keeps in-frame clones and lacks some. The sample carries roughly 1,600,000 clones, approximately 98.5% recorded once. The sample comprised naive CD4+ T cells sorted from blood. Subset of the sample: CD45RA+ positively selected. These TCRs come from a man aged 30 to 45 in good health.

The chain uses TRBV7-9 and TRBJ1-1, with D unresolved. Trimming removed 2 bases from V and 7 bases from J, with 11 bases in between. Germline V gives CDR1 SEHNR, CDR2 FQNEAQ (reference sequence). The length of the CDR3 is 13 residues. CDR3 DNA sequence: TGTGCCAGCAGCTTATCAGCCAGTTTTGAAGCTTTCTTT. It is translated as CASSLSASFEAFF.

This chain uses TRBV19 with TRBJ2-7, with TRBD2 matching 7 bases. This CDR3 is built from 15 residues. Germline-derived CDR1 and CDR2 are LNHDA and SQIVND (reference sequence). Unmatched junction bases numbered 16, after V lost 5 bases and J lost 9 bases. CDR3 protein: CASSVSASGPTGQYF. The CDR3 coding sequence is TGTGCCAGTAGTGTATCAGCTAGCGGACCTACAGGGCAGTACTTC.

V usage is TRBV10-2 and J usage is TRBJ2-7, with D unclear. The CDR3 length is 10 residues. Trimming shortened V by 8 bases and J by 5 bases, and 7 bases separated the two germline ends. Germline CDR1 WSHSY, CDR2 SAAADI. This chain's CDR3 is CASESDEQYF. CDR3 DNA: TGCGCCAGCGAGAGCGACGAGCAGTACTTC.

This chain joins TRBV13 and TRBJ2-5; the D is unclear. Germline V gene lookup returns CDR1 PRHDT and CDR2 FYEKMQ (reference sequence). Trimming removed 0 bases at V and 5 bases at J, with 13 bases between. The CDR3 spans 15 residues. CDR3 sequence (DNA): TGTGCCAGCAGCTTAGGGACACTCCCTGGGGAGACCCAGTACTTC. Residues: CASSLGTLPGETQYF.

The rearrangement uses TRBV15 and TRBJ2-7, with D perhaps assigned TRBD1 or TRBD2 (5 bases each). The germline V gene encodes CDR1 LNHNV and CDR2 YYDKDF (reference sequence). This CDR3 contains 15 residues. Between the trimmed V and J ends, which lost 3 bases and 1 base, there was a span of 13 bases. The CDR3 is CATSSTGTGSYEQYF. The CDR3 nucleotides are TGTGCCACCAGCAGCACCGGGACGGGTTCCTACGAGCAGTACTTC.

The V call is TRBV18, the J call TRBJ1-5, with D possibly TRBD1 on 5 matching bases. CDR3 size: 12 residues. V was pared by 6 bases and J by 6 bases, with 9 bases between. Germline lookup yields CDR1 KGHSH and CDR2 LQKENI. In DNA form, the CDR3 reads TGTGCCAGCTCGGACATTTCTCAGCCCCAGCATTTT. Protein: CASSDISQPQHF.

This sequence joins TRBV4-2 and TRBJ1-2; 8 bases map to TRBD1. CDR3 length: 15 amino acids. The germline V gene encodes CDR1 LGHNA and CDR2 YNFKEQ. After removal of 4 bases from V and 0 bases from J, the junction contained 4 bases not matched to a gene. The CDR3 nucleotides read TGTGCCAGCAGCCCGGGACAGGTGGCTAACTATGGCTACACCTTC. Translated, it gives CASSPGQVANYGYTF.

The chain links TRBV7-9 to TRBJ2-3; tentatively, D is TRBD2 (6 bases). This CDR3 comprises 15 residues. The V gene lost 3 bases and the J gene lost 4 bases, with 14 bases spanning the gap. Germline V CDR1 and CDR2: SEHNR, FQNEAQ (reference sequence). CDR3 residues: CASSFDREFADTQYF. The CDR3 DNA sequence: TGTGCCAGCAGCTTTGACCGGGAGTTCGCAGATACGCAGTATTTT. Full variable domain (outside the CDR3, taken from reference TRBV7-9 and TRBJ2-3): DTGVSQNPRHKITKRGQNVTFRCDPISEHNRLYWYRQTLGQGPEFLTYFQNEAQLEKSRLLSDRFSAERPKGSFSTLEIQRTEQGDSAMYLCASSFDREFADTQYFGPGTRLTVL.

The chain has TRBV15 and TRBJ2-3; no reliable D call. Trimming stripped 3 bases from V and 2 bases from J, with 3 bases between. This CDR3 is 12 amino acids long. CDR1 and CDR2 from the germline V gene are LNHNV and YYDKDF (reference sequence). The CDR3 region has the DNA TGTGCCACCAGCAGGATCACAGATACGCAGTATTTT. The encoded protein is CATSRITDTQYF. The full variable domain, its missing parts supplied by reference TRBV15 and TRBJ2-3, is DAMVIQNPRYQVTQFGKPVTLSCSQTLNHNVMYWYQQKSSQAPKLLFHYYDKDFNNEADTPDNFQSRRPNTSFCFLDIRSPGLGDTAMYLCATSRITDTQYFGPGTRLTVL.

This chain connects TRBV5-1 to TRBJ2-3; 15 bases are a match to TRBD2. Germline CDR1 SGHRS, CDR2 YFSETQ. The CDR3 has 18 amino acids. V shed 4 bases and J 3 bases; nucleotides not matched to a gene: 9. The CDR3 DNA is TGCGCCAGCAGCGGGGGACTAGCGGGAGGAAGGGCGACAGATACGCAGTATTTT. Amino acids: CASSGGLAGGRATDTQYF.

The chain is built from TRBV5-4 and TRBJ2-2; 7 positions agree with TRBD2. V lost 3 bases, J lost 6 bases, and 5 bases stayed unmatched. This CDR3 spans 14 amino acids. Per the germline V gene, CDR1 is SGHNT and CDR2 is YYREEE (reference sequence). The CDR3 sequence: CASSSGLVAGELFF. CDR3 DNA: TGTGCCAGCAGCTCCGGACTAGTTGCCGGGGAGCTGTTTTTT.

The chain is built from TRBV5-1 and TRBJ2-2; tentative D call: TRBD2 (5 bases). Germline V CDR1 and CDR2: SGHRS, YFSETQ. The CDR3 runs to 14 residues. V was shortened by 3 bases and J by 1 base, with 7 bases between the two germline ends. The CDR3 DNA sequence: TGCGCCAGCAGCTGGGCGGGGAACACCGGGGAGCTGTTTTTT. This translates into CASSWAGNTGELFF.

The count of this clone is one. The chain recombines TRBV11-2 with TRBJ2-1; D not certain. Germline CDR1 reads SGHAT; CDR2 reads FQNNGV. CDR3 length: 15 residues. Trimming left V 3 bases short and J 3 bases short, with 12 bases between. The CDR3 protein is CASSFPRRVYNEQFF. DNA for the CDR3: TGTGCCAGCAGCTTCCCCAGACGGGTCTACAATGAGCAGTTCTTC.

This chain links TRBV10-3 with TRBJ2-2, with 9 bases that match TRBD1. With V trimmed by 4 bases and J by 2 bases, 5 bases remained unmatched. This CDR3 has 16 residues. In germline, CDR1 is ENHRY, CDR2 SYGVKD. The CDR3 protein is CAISARTGENTGELFF. DNA for the CDR3: TGTGCCATCAGTGCCCGGACAGGGGAAAACACCGGGGAGCTGTTTTTT.